The 14 T cell receptor beta chains below come from one sample, sequenced in a study of tumor-infiltrating lymphocytes in primary liver carcinoma. Unsorted whole blood supplied the blood RNA, and germline DNA was isolated too. cDNA specific to TCR beta was made from 450 to 650 ng of total RNA, with a constant-region primer employed for priming. Investigators got TCR beta libraries out of three nested multiplex PCR rounds, done with slightly modified ARM-PCR. TRBV1-TRBV30 forward primers paired with a C-beta reverse primer were used in the first two PCR rounds, which ran approximately 10 cycles each. A single record per CDR3 protein comes from TCRdb applying MiXCR to the multiplex PCR reads. The repertoire includes fewer than 400,000 distinct CDR3 sequences, about 60% of them detected once, and roughly 8.6% sits in the top ten. Sequencing used peripheral blood. The receptors derive from a middle-aged man with primary liver carcinoma and hepatitis B virus infection.

J is TRBJ2-2 and V is TRBV30, with D possibly being TRBD2 (6 bases). Deletions cut 8 bases from V and 6 bases from J, with 16 bases between. The CDR3 consists of 13 residues. Germline V gene data show CDR1 as GTSNPN and CDR2 as SVGIG (reference sequence). CDR3 DNA sequence: TGTGCCGTGGAGGGCTCCCTGGCCGGGGAGCTGTTTTTT. Protein sequence: CAVEGSLAGELFF.

On this clonotype: Since a much larger clone is just one base distant, this may be a read error. The CDR3 region has the DNA TGCGCCAGCAGCCAAGATAAGGGGTACCACAATGAGCGGTTCTTC. This encodes CASSQDKGYHNERFF. The chain uses TRBV4-1 and TRBJ2-1; tentative D call: TRBD1 (5 bases). Germline-derived CDR1 and CDR2 are MGHRA and YSYEKL. The CDR3 covers 15 residues.

Comment on this clonotype: Possible read error: a much larger clone is one base away. The rearrangement links TRBV5-6 to TRBJ2-1; 8 nucleotides agree with TRBD2. Looked up from germline, CDR1 is SGHDT and CDR2 is YYEEEE. This CDR3 is 17 amino acids long. CDR3 loop: CVSSLEPGGGSYNEQFF. In DNA form, the CDR3 reads TGTGTCAGCAGCTTGGAACCGGGGGGGGGGTCCTACAATGAGCAGTTCTTC.

The chain combines TRBV11-2 with TRBJ1-6; TRBD1 might be the D (5 bases). The CDR3 extends over 15 amino acids. V was cut by 2 bases and J by 5 bases, with 10 bases left in between. Germline loops: CDR1 SGHAT, CDR2 FQNNGV. The CDR3 coding sequence is TGTGCCAGCAGCTTAAACAGGAGAAATAATTCACCCCTCCACTTT. This sequence encodes CASSLNRRNNSPLHF.

As to this clonotype: The junction does not match germline at one end; this may be a read error. CDR3 in amino acids: CTSSYRDRVYNEQFF. The CDR3 bases are TGTACCAGCAGCTACCGGGACAGGGTATACAATGAGCAATTCTTC. The chain couples TRBV5-4 to TRBJ2-1, with 9 bases aligning to TRBD1. CDR3 size: 15 residues. CDR1 and CDR2 (germline): SGHNT, YYREEE (reference sequence).

The chain recombines TRBV5-1 with TRBJ2-2, with D unresolved. Trimming stripped 0 bases from V and 3 bases from J, with 3 bases between. The CDR3 covers 13 residues. In germline, CDR1 is SGHRS, CDR2 YFSETQ. CDR3 region: CASSLGDTGELFF. The CDR3 nucleotides are TGCGCCAGCAGCTTGGGGGACACCGGGGAGCTGTTTTTT.

The V and J genes are TRBV11-1 and TRBJ2-5; tentative D call: TRBD1 (5 bases). V was pared by 10 bases and J by 9 bases, with 24 bases between. Germline V CDR1 and CDR2: SGHAT, FQDESV (reference sequence). The length of the CDR3 is 14 residues. The CDR3 DNA sequence: TGTGCCACAAGGGGAAACAGGCTCCATGAGGCCCAGTACTTC. It translates to CATRGNRLHEAQYF.

This clonotype was seen at least ten times. The gene calls are TRBV28 and TRBJ1-5, with unresolved D. Trimming removed 10 bases at V and 3 bases at J, with 13 bases between. CDR1 is MDHEN and CDR2 is SYDVKM in the germline V gene. The CDR3 consists of 13 residues. The DNA for the CDR3 is TGTGCCACACTTCAGGACCTCAATCAGCCCCAGCATTTT. Translated: CATLQDLNQPQHF.

This clonotype was detected ten times or more. The chain uses TRBV5-5 and TRBJ2-1, with 8 bases aligning to TRBD1. Losses at the gene ends were 3 bases for V and 3 bases for J; bases not matched to a gene: 20. The CDR3 length is 20 residues. Looked up from germline, CDR1 is SGHKS and CDR2 is YYEKEE (reference sequence). The CDR3 region is CASSSMGQDLLANHYNEQFF. CDR3 DNA sequence: TGTGCCAGCAGCTCGATGGGACAGGACCTCCTAGCGAACCACTACAATGAGCAGTTCTTC.

In its sample, this clonotype was seen once. The rearrangement joins TRBV11-2 to TRBJ2-2, with D possibly matching TRBD2 (6 bases). V dropped 5 bases and J dropped 5 bases, with 24 bases sitting between them. Per the germline V gene, CDR1 is SGHAT and CDR2 is FQNNGV. This CDR3 is built from 18 residues. The CDR3 is CASSIIRLETVRTGELFF. CDR3 bases: TGTGCCAGCAGCATAATAAGACTAGAGACAGTGAGAACCGGGGAGCTGTTTTTT. Combining the CDR3 with reference TRBV11-2 and TRBJ2-2 gives the whole variable domain EAGVAQSPRYKIIEKRQSVAFWCNPISGHATLYWYQQILGQGPKLLIQFQNNGVVDDSQLPKDRFSAERLKGVDSTLKIQPAKLEDSAVYLCASSIIRLETVRTGELFFGEGSRLTVL.

As concerns this clonotype: Its ends do not fully match the called genes, so a read error is possible. The V call is TRBV4-3, the J call TRBJ1-4, with D perhaps matching TRBD1 (6 bases). The CDR3 runs 16 residues. Germline values: CDR1 LGHNA, CDR2 YSLEER. The CDR3 sequence: CACSPETRTVNEKLFF. The CDR3 DNA reads TGCGCCTGCAGCCCCGAAACCAGGACAGTTAATGAAAAACTGTTTTTT.

This clonotype was seen more than once but under ten times. A much larger clonotype is one base distant, so this may be a read error. J is TRBJ2-1 and V is TRBV6-5; D gene uncertain. The CDR3 runs 16 residues. V was cut by 0 bases and J by 0 bases, with 9 bases left in between. The germline gives CDR1 MNHEY, CDR2 SVGAGI. As DNA, the CDR3 is TGTGCCAGCAGTTACTCGACCCCAGACTCCTACAATGAGCAGTTCTTC. Amino acids: CASSYSTPDSYNEQFF.

J is TRBJ1-2 and V is TRBV18, with D unclear. The germline gives CDR1 KGHSH, CDR2 LQKENI. This CDR3 region has 15 residues. Trimming left V 2 bases short and J 2 bases short, with 12 bases between. In DNA, the CDR3 is TGTGCCAGCTCACCAGTGTTTGGAGAAAACTATGGCTACACCTTC. Encoded protein: CASSPVFGENYGYTF.

Concerning this clonotype itself: At one end, the junction sequence differs from germline, possibly due to a read error. The gene calls are TRBV11-2 and TRBJ1-1; D is unclear. The CDR3 covers 13 residues. Germline CDR1 is SGHAT and CDR2 is FQNNGV. The CDR3 reads CASSFDENSEAFF. DNA of the CDR3: TGTGCCAGCAGCTTCGACGAGAACTCTGAAGCCTTCTTT. Full variable domain (remainder filled in from reference TRBV11-2 and TRBJ1-1): EAGVAQSPRYKIIEKRQSVAFWCNPISGHATLYWYQQILGQGPKLLIQFQNNGVVDDSQLPKDRFSAERLKGVDSTLKIQPAKLEDSAVYLCASSFDENSEAFFGQGTRLTVV.